This TCR beta chain is drawn from a study of response to subunit inactivated influenza vaccine. The CDR3 is 14 residues long. The V and J ends lost 8 bases and 0 bases, in that order; junction bases with no gene match: 8. Germline lookup yields CDR1 SQVTM and CDR2 ANQGSEA. Whole-study findings and limits: T cells newly recruited by each seasonal influenza vaccination are few, the authors suggested.

This clonotype appeared a few times. The antigen is undetermined. TCRdb passed the RT-PCR reads through MiXCR, listing each CDR3 protein once. This table holds about 780,000 distinct CDR3 sequences, around a sixth found once. This receptor was taken from a man in his fifties or sixties who received an inactivated influenza vaccine. The rearrangement links TRBV29-1 to TRBJ2-3; 7 bases line up with TRBD1. Source: PBMCs from blood, taken more than 4 days after vaccination. The CDR3 sequence: CSIRGQVSTDTQYF. In DNA form, the CDR3 reads TGCAGCATCCGCGGACAGGTTAGCACAGATACGCAGTATTTT.